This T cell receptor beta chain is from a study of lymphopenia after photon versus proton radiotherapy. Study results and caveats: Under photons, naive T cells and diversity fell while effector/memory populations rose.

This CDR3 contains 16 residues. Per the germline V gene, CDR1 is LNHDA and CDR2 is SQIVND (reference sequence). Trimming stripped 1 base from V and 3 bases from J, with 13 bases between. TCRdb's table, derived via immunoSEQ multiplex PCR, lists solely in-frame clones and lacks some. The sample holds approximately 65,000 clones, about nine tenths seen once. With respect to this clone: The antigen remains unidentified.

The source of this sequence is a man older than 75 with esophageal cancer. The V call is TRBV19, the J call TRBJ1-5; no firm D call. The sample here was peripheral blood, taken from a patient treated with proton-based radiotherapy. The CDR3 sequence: CASSIVGKINNQPQHF. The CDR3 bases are TGTGCCAGTAGTATAGTGGGCAAGATAAACAATCAGCCCCAGCATTTT. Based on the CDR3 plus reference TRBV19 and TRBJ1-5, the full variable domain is DGGITQSPKYLFRKEGQNVTLSCEQNLNHDAMYWYRQDPGQGLRLIYYSQIVNDFQKGDIAEGYSVSREKKESFPLTVTSAQKNPTAFYLCASSIVGKINNQPQHFGDGTRLSIL.